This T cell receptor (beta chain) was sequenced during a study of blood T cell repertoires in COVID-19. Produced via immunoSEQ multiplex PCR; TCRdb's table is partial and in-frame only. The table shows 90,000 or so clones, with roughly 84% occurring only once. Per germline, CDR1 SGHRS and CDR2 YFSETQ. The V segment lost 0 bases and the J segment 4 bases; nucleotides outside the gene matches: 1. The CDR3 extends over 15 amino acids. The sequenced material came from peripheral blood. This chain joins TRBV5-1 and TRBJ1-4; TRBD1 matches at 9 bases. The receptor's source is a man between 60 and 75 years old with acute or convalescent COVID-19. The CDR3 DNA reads TGCGCCAGCAGCTTGGTGGGACAGGGTAATGAAAAACTGTTTTTT. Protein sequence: CASSLVGQGNEKLFF.